The 4 T cell receptor beta chains below come from one sample, sequenced in a study of shared clonotypes between healthy human individuals. Repertoires were generated with immunoSEQ multiplex PCR, while TCRdb's copy carries only in-frame clones and drops some. The sample has 1.5 million to 2.5 million clones; just under 95% are singletons. Naive CD8 populations comprised CD45RO-negative cells positively selected for CCR7, excluding terminally differentiated effector memory CD45RA+ cells. Sequences were obtained from naive CD8+ T cells sorted from blood. The receptors derive from a man younger than 35 in good health.

The chain recombines TRBV7-8 with TRBJ2-1, with 15 bases aligning to TRBD2. Germline loops: CDR1 SGHVS, CDR2 FQNEAQ. V dropped 5 bases and J dropped 5; count of bases not matched to a gene: 7. The CDR3 contains 17 residues. Here the CDR3 DNA reads TGTGCCAGCAGCCTAGGGACTAGCGGGAGGCTTGACAATGAGCAGTTCTTC. It specifies CASSLGTSGRLDNEQFF.

V usage is TRBV15 and J usage is TRBJ1-5, with a weak D call TRBD1 (6 bases). With 7 bases removed from V and 0 bases from J, the gap between germline ends came to 16 bases. The CDR3 consists of 16 residues. CDR1 is LNHNV, CDR2 YYDKDF, per germline (reference sequence). The CDR3 bases are TGTGCCACCAAAGAAGGGGGAGAGGCTAGCAATCAGCCCCAGCATTTT. Its protein is CATKEGGEASNQPQHF.

The chain has TRBV29-1 and TRBJ2-7, with D perhaps TRBD1 (5 bases). The V gene's germline CDR1 is SQVTM and CDR2 ANQGSEA. V was pared by 6 bases and J by 5 bases, with 8 bases between. The CDR3 consists of 10 residues. CDR3 loop: CSVLRDEQYF. The DNA for the CDR3 is TGCAGCGTACTCAGGGACGAGCAGTACTTC.

The gene calls are TRBV5-6 and TRBJ2-7, with unresolved D. In germline, CDR1 is SGHDT, CDR2 YYEEEE. V was shortened by 4 bases and J by 0 bases, with 8 bases between the two germline ends. This CDR3 region has 13 residues. The CDR3 sequence is CASSIGNSYEQYF. The CDR3 nucleotides read TGTGCCAGCAGCATAGGGAACTCCTACGAGCAGTACTTC.